This entry lists 19 T cell receptor beta chains sequenced from one sample in a study of control samples from healthy donors and cancer patients. Measured with immunoSEQ multiplex PCR; TCRdb has only the in-frame clones, and not every one. This sample has about 200,000 clones, with around 93% found just once. Sequencing was carried out using blood. The origin of the receptors is a man aged 25-45 years in good health.

The chain is built from TRBV7-2 and TRBJ1-6; D gene unclear. Trimming removed 2 bases at V and 7 bases at J, with 12 bases between. Germline lookup yields CDR1 SGHTA and CDR2 FQGNSA. The CDR3 contains 15 residues. CDR3 sequence: CASSLTHRLNSPLHF. CDR3 nucleotide sequence: TGTGCCAGCAGCTTAACGCACAGATTGAATTCACCCCTCCACTTT.

The chain combines TRBV6-5 with TRBJ2-4; 9 nucleotides align to TRBD2. CDR3 size: 15 residues. The trim removed 7 bases at V and 2 bases at J, leaving 6 bases unmatched. CDR1 and CDR2 (germline): MNHEY, SVGAGI. As DNA, the CDR3 is TGTGCCAGCATGCGGGGGGGAGAGTCCAAAAACATTCAGTACTTC. The encoded protein is CASMRGGESKNIQYF.

The V gene is TRBV29-1, the J gene TRBJ2-3, with D uncertain. Germline V gene lookup returns CDR1 SQVTM and CDR2 ANQGSEA. This CDR3 comprises 14 residues. V was pared by 4 bases and J by 0 bases, with 11 bases between. The CDR3 nucleotides are TGCAGCGTTGTGGGCAGATCTAGCACAGATACGCAGTATTTT. Translated, it gives CSVVGRSSTDTQYF.

This rearrangement joins TRBV7-9 to TRBJ1-1; unclear D gene. The germline CDR1 and CDR2 sequences are SEHNR and FQNEAQ (reference sequence). CDR3 length: 16 residues. V lost 2 bases, J lost 0 bases, and 13 bases lay in between. This chain's CDR3 is CASSLSTGRMNTEAFF. The DNA of the CDR3 is TGTGCCAGCAGCTTAAGCACTGGACGGATGAACACTGAAGCTTTCTTT. Looking up the rest from reference TRBV7-9 and TRBJ1-1 gives the full variable domain: DTGVSQNPRHKITKRGQNVTFRCDPISEHNRLYWYRQTLGQGPEFLTYFQNEAQLEKSRLLSDRFSAERPKGSFSTLEIQRTEQGDSAMYLCASSLSTGRMNTEAFFGQGTRLTVV.

The chain carries TRBV6-5 and TRBJ1-1; D remains ambiguous. V was clipped by 6 bases and J by 5 bases, with 7 bases between them. CDR3 size: 11 residues. Germline V gene lookup returns CDR1 MNHEY and CDR2 SVGAGI. In DNA, the CDR3 is TGTGCCAGCAGACTCGGGACTGAAGCTTTCTTT. Protein sequence: CASRLGTEAFF.

V gene TRBV10-3 combines with J gene TRBJ1-1; weak D call: TRBD1 (6 bases). CDR3 size: 15 residues. Trimming took off 5 bases at V and 1 base at J, with 14 bases between the two ends. The germline gives CDR1 ENHRY, CDR2 SYGVKD. Here the CDR3 DNA reads TGTGCCATCAGTCCCTGGGGGGGCCCGAACACTGAAGCTTTCTTT. Translation gives CAISPWGGPNTEAFF.

V and J are TRBV9 and TRBJ2-3, with 9 bases fitting TRBD1. The CDR3 runs to 18 residues. From germline, CDR1 is SGDLS and CDR2 YYNGEE. Trimming cost V 4 bases and J 0 bases; bases outside gene matches: 12. The CDR3 loop reads CASSPNSGQGYSTDTQYF. The CDR3 DNA follows: TGTGCCAGCAGCCCTAACTCGGGACAGGGATATAGCACAGATACGCAGTATTTT.

The chain's CDR3 is CASSPQPPPTDTQYF. The CDR3 DNA follows: TGTGCCAGCTCACCCCAACCCCCTCCCACAGATACGCAGTATTTT. The V call is TRBV18, the J call TRBJ2-3; D not resolved. The length of the CDR3 is 15 residues. V shed 3 bases and J shed 2 bases, with 12 bases lying between them. Germline lookup yields CDR1 KGHSH and CDR2 LQKENI.

This clone was counted a few times. The rearrangement joins TRBV5-1 to TRBJ2-5; D possibly corresponds to TRBD1 (6 bases). This CDR3 comprises 14 residues. Deletions cut 0 bases from V and 7 bases from J, with 13 bases between. Germline CDR1 and CDR2: SGHRS and YFSETQ. CDR3 protein: CASSLGDIGWTQYF. CDR3 bases: TGCGCCAGCAGCTTGGGGGACATCGGGTGGACCCAGTACTTC.

V and J are TRBV28 and TRBJ2-7; D is possibly TRBD1 (7 bases). The V and J ends lost 4 bases and 7 bases respectively, with 14 bases between them. The CDR3 runs to 13 residues. Germline assignment: CDR1 MDHEN and CDR2 SYDVKM. CDR3 amino acids: CASSSGGLQEQYF. In DNA, the CDR3 is TGTGCCAGCAGTTCAGGGGGACTTCAGGAGCAGTACTTC. The full variable domain, with the rest looked up from reference TRBV28 and TRBJ2-7, is DVKVTQSSRYLVKRTGEKVFLECVQDMDHENMFWYRQDPGLGLRLIYFSYDVKMKEKGDIPEGYSVSREKKERFSLILESASTNQTSMYLCASSSGGLQEQYFGPGTRLTVT.

A single count supports this clone. The V gene is TRBV27, the J gene TRBJ1-4; D not certain. The CDR3 spans 14 residues. Looked up from germline, CDR1 is MNHEY and CDR2 is SMNVEV (reference sequence). The ends were cut back, 5 bases at V and 5 bases at J, with 12 bases in the middle. CDR3 in amino acids: CASSLPSINEKLFF. CDR3 DNA sequence: TGTGCCAGCAGTCTCCCTTCTATCAATGAAAAACTGTTTTTT.

CDR3 bases: TGTGCCAGCAGCGTAGCAGGGACAGGGGTCAATGAGCAGTTCTTC. Its translation is CASSVAGTGVNEQFF. This chain uses TRBV9 with TRBJ2-1; TRBD1 agrees at 10 bases. CDR1 is SGDLS and CDR2 is YYNGEE in the germline V gene. CDR3 length: 15 residues. Trimming removed 0 bases from V and 6 bases from J; junction bases left unmatched: 3.

The chain recombines TRBV24-1 with TRBJ1-5; perhaps TRBD1 as D (5 bases). The CDR3 has 14 amino acids. V gave up 4 bases and J gave up 2 bases, with 8 bases separating them. Per germline, CDR1 KGHDR and CDR2 SFDVKD. The CDR3 DNA reads as TGTGCCACCAGTGAGGGCAGGGGCAATCAGCCCCAGCATTTT. It translates to CATSEGRGNQPQHF.

The V call is TRBV12-3 or TRBV12-4, the J call TRBJ1-6; D call uncertain. CDR3 length: 13 residues. V was cut by 6 bases and J by 6 bases, with 9 bases left in between. The CDR3 region is CASSLTSNSPLHF. CDR3 sequence (DNA): TGTGCCAGCAGCCTCACAAGTAATTCACCCCTCCACTTT.

This chain links TRBV2 with TRBJ2-7, with 10 bases lining up with TRBD1. The germline V gene has CDR1 SNHLY and CDR2 FYNNEI. V lost 11 bases, J lost 5 bases, and 21 bases stayed unmatched. The CDR3 length is 17 residues. CDR3 sequence reads: CAGTSGTGARVINEQYF. The CDR3 DNA is TGTGCCGGAACTTCCGGGACAGGGGCGCGGGTGATCAACGAGCAGTACTTC.

The chain uses TRBV29-1 and TRBJ1-2, with TRBD1 as a possible D gene (6 bases). The CDR3 consists of 11 residues. Between the trimmed V and J ends, which lost 8 bases and 4 bases, there was a span of 11 bases. Germline V lookup: CDR1 SQVTM, CDR2 ANQGSEA. The CDR3 nucleotides are TGCAGCACCAGGACAGCCTATGGCTACACCTTC. This translates into CSTRTAYGYTF.

V is TRBV29-1 and J is TRBJ1-1; possibly TRBD1 for D (5 bases). Trimming stripped 6 bases from V and 1 base from J, with 12 bases between. Germline assignment: CDR1 SQVTM and CDR2 ANQGSEA. CDR3 length: 13 residues. CDR3: CSVGGRGNTEAFF. CDR3 bases: TGCAGCGTGGGTGGAAGGGGGAACACTGAAGCTTTCTTT.

This chain connects TRBV2 to TRBJ1-1; possible D gene TRBD1, 6 bases. The CDR3 totals 14 residues. Per the germline V gene, CDR1 is SNHLY and CDR2 is FYNNEI. V gave up 6 bases and J gave up 0 bases, with 11 bases separating them. The CDR3 loop reads CASSEQGLNTEAFF. The CDR3 DNA is TGTGCCAGCAGCGAACAGGGTTTGAACACTGAAGCTTTCTTT.

The chain couples TRBV7-2 to TRBJ1-2, with 7 bases matching TRBD1. The CDR3 extends over 16 amino acids. The junction had 15 bases not matched to a gene; V was cut back by 6 bases and J by 5 bases. Germline CDR1 is SGHTA and CDR2 is FQGNSA. In DNA, the CDR3 is TGTGCCAGCAGTCCAGGGGGGGGCTTTTTGTTATATGGCTACACCTTC. Its protein product is CASSPGGGFLLYGYTF.